The T cell receptor (beta chain) under discussion was sequenced for a study of identical twins listed by TCRdb under 2016. Describing the broader study: To test whether fetal clonotypes persist, this study deep-sequenced TCR alpha and beta repertoires from monozygotic twins, from unrelated adults of various ages, and from cord blood. Replicate twin experiments were performed at different times using different library preparation protocols to rule out contamination.

Overall study outcomes, separate from this receptor: Invariant T cells such as MAIT and iNKT could partly confound zero-insertion analyses, although diverse VJ usage argued against such confounding for most clonotypes. In monozygotic twins, out-of-frame TCR alpha sharing was systematically underestimated by recombination models, although the models agreed with sharing between unrelated individuals. Because the same donors could not be followed over many years, conclusions were based on cross-sectional statistical analysis. Compared with coincidental sharing between unrelated individuals, out-of-frame TCR alpha sequences shared between twins showed an excess of sequences with low generation probability. Fewer insertions were carried by abundant cord blood beta clonotypes, a similar but weaker trend appeared in young adult naive repertoires, and no such trend appeared in memory repertoires. The excess sharing between twins in beta out-of-frame sequences was weaker because fewer shared sequences reduced the signal-to-noise ratio.

Every donor in the study was a healthy Caucasian. Libraries were made using 5' RACE. Sequencing was carried out with an Illumina HiSeq 2000. A universal primer binding site was added through template switching, and the final cDNA carried a unique molecular identifier so that TCR cDNA molecules could be counted accurately. Specific primers in the conserved constant-segment region were used to synthesize first-strand cDNA for TCR alpha and beta chains. To control for contamination, each cDNA library was double barcoded with a SMART-Mk sample barcode plus Illumina barcodes. TruSeq adapter sequences and Illumina sample barcodes were added in two successive PCR steps. The Illumina HiSeq platform was used with custom primers to sequence TCR alpha and beta cDNA libraries. The paper's data handling went like this. Raw reads were processed with MiGEC to extract unique molecular identifiers, and MiXCR was used to determine CDR3 positions. Recombination models were inferred per individual with the repgenHMM and IGoR tools using an EM algorithm. Shared clonotype analysis was performed with the tcR package in R, normalizing sharing by the product of cloneset sizes. To study raw recombination free of thymic and clonal selection effects, out-of-frame nonproductive sequences were analyzed. The public reads were quality trimmed at Q25 with fastp and then assembled into clones with MiXCR by TCRdb, keeping productive beta chains. Every entry covers one CDR3 protein and lists the most common genes and DNA from its rows. TCRdb, not the original authors, processed these V and J calls. Within this sample are 1.5 million to 2 million distinct CDR3 sequences, with 32% of them counted one time only. The ten most abundant clones make up about 0.3% of the sample.

The sample holds a few counts of this clonotype. Its antigen is not yet known. Nothing much larger sits one base from this clone, and base qualities are not available. Taken from cysteine to phenylalanine, the CDR3 has 14 residues. Of the read, only the CDR3 DNA is kept; its 42 bases are in frame from base 1. CDR1 DFQATT and CDR2 SNEGSKA are derived from the germline V gene (reference sequence). V is cut by 6 bases and J by 0 bases, and the space between the germline ends is 12 bases. This clonotype was obtained from a newborn girl in good health. The receptor chain draws on TRBV20-1 and TRBJ1-5; TRBD1 could be the D gene, as 5 bases match. Input material: cord blood. The CDR3 here reads CSAPPTDSNQPQHF. The DNA is as follows: TGCAGTGCGCCCCCGACAGATAGCAATCAGCCCCAGCATTTT.